The T cell receptor beta chain under discussion was sequenced for a study of shared clonotypes between healthy human individuals. The assay was run at deep level. TCRdb's table, derived via immunoSEQ multiplex PCR, lists solely in-frame clones and lacks some. The data show fewer than 650,000 clones, with 76% seen just once and 13% held by the top ten. The table lists this clone with a count of one. The receptor was isolated from a woman aged 40 to 50 in good health. Some clones in this sample may be carry-over from other donors' samples. Sequencing used PBMCs.

This CDR3 reads CASRGTGVYGYTF. The CDR3 region has the DNA TGTGCCAGCAGGGGGACAGGGGTTTATGGCTACACCTTC. V usage is TRBV6-5 and J usage is TRBJ1-2, with 10 positions matching TRBD1. The junction had 3 bases not matched to a gene; V was cut back by 6 bases and J by 5 bases. The CDR3 loop spans 13 amino acids. Germline CDR1 is MNHEY and CDR2 is SVGAGI.